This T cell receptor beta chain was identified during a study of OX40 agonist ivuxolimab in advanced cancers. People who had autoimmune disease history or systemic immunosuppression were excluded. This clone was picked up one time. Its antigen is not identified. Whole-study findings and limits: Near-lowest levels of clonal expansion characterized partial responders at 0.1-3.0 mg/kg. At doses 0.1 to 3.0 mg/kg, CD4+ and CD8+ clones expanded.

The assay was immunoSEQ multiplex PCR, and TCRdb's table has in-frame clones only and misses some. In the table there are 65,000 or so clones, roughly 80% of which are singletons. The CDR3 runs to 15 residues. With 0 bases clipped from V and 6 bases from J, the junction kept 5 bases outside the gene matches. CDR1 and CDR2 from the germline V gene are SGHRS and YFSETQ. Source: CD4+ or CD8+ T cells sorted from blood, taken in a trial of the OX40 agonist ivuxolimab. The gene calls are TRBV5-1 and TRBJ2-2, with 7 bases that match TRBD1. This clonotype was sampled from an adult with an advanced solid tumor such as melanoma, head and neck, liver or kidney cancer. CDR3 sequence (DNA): TGCGCCAGCAGCTTGGGCCAGGGGGTCGCCGGGGAGCTGTTTTTT. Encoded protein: CASSLGQGVAGELFF.